The subject of this entry is one T cell receptor beta chain. No cognate antigen has been identified for it. Qualities for individual bases were not recorded, and no much larger clone is one base off. Library prep was done by the immunoSEQ multiplex PCR assay. The table comes from immuneACCESS by way of TCRdb, which keeps in-frame sequences with V and J called. Part of the clones is missing from these tables; in studies checked, under half for an unresolved V gene and the rest for unknown reasons. The sample has about 140,000 clones on record, just over 85% of them singletons. About 1.8% of the sample belongs to the ten largest clones. The sample comes from a study of control samples from healthy donors and cancer patients (dated by TCRdb to the early 2020s). This receptor was obtained from a man younger than 35 in good health. Material: blood.

The sequenced DNA: TGTGCCAGCACTCAAAAATCCCCCAGGCGAGATACGCAGTATTTT. This sequence encodes CASTQKSPRRDTQYF. The sequence joins TRBV6-7 to TRBJ2-3; the D gene remains uncertain. TRBV6-7 is annotated as an ORF whose role is uncertain. The CDR3, from cysteine to phenylalanine, totals 15 residues. Only the CDR3 portion is preserved as DNA: 45 bases, with reading frame beginning at the first base. V and J are truncated by 7 bases and 5 bases respectively, leaving an intervening sequence of 19 bases.